This TCR beta chain appears in the sequencing data of a study of cytomegalovirus exposure and HLA in healthy donors. Study as a whole: Of around 410 genotyped donors, roughly 81% grouped in the Caucasian-associated ancestry cluster.

Details on this clone: Its antigen is currently unknown.

With 60 Vbeta and 13 Jbeta primers, the PCR was carried out. TCRdb's table, derived via immunoSEQ multiplex PCR, lists solely in-frame clones and lacks some. The table shows about 120,000 clones, with roughly 70% occurring only once. Study-level findings and limits: TCR beta V segments were, for the most part, productive about 87% or about 30% of the time in an earlier analysis.

Germline V gives CDR1 SGDLS, CDR2 YYNGEE. Trimming shortened V by 4 bases and J by 5 bases, and 16 bases separated the two germline ends. There are 15 residues in the CDR3. The sample comprised PBMCs. The rearrangement uses TRBV9 and TRBJ1-3; a possible D gene is TRBD1 (5 bases). This receptor was taken from a middle-aged woman in good health and CMV-seronegative. CDR3 nucleotides: TGTGCCAGCAGCCCCAGACAGTCAACCCGAAACACCATATATTTT. Its translation is CASSPRQSTRNTIYF.